A selection of T cell receptor beta chains follows, all from one sample in a study of post-analysis software for immune sequencing data. MiXCR was run by TCRdb on the PCR reads, yielding one entry per CDR3 protein. The sample lists about 620,000 distinct CDR3 sequences, roughly two fifths seen once, with more than 1.5% in the top ten. The sequencing sample was made of blood. The receptors shown here come from a girl between 5 and 17 years old with multiple sclerosis. Each CDR3 is given with its conserved first and last residue. D genes are given only for firm matches. Rows may omit the clone size; those that give it use once, few, many or a size class.

TRBV6-2/TRBV6-3,.,TRBJ2-7,few,TGTGCCAGCGAGATTACAGGGTTGAAGGACTACGAGCAGTACTTC,CASEITGLKDYEQYF
TRBV11-3,.,TRBJ1-2,few,TGTGCCAGCAGCTTAGGACCAAAGGCTGGGGAAGGGTATGGCTACACCTTC,CASSLGPKAGEGYGYTF
TRBV5-1,TRBD2,TRBJ2-7,.,TGCGCCAGCAGCTGGGCGGGGGGCTATCTCGATCGATACGAGCAGTACTTC,CASSWAGGYLDRYEQYF
TRBV20-1,.,TRBJ2-7,.,TGCAGTGCTAGAGATAAACGGGCCCACTCCTACGAGCAGTACTTC,CSARDKRAHSYEQYF
TRBV29-1,.,TRBJ2-1,few,TGCAGCGTTGTCGGGGGGCAGGACAATGAGCAGTTCTTC,CSVVGGQDNEQFF
TRBV20-1,.,TRBJ1-2,few,TGCAGTGCTCTCGAACCCACCCGGGGCTACACCTTC,CSALEPTRGYTF
TRBV4-1,.,TRBJ2-1,few,TGCGCCAGCAGAACAAGGGGAGGGGGACAGCAGTTCTTC,CASRTRGGGQQFF
TRBV5-1,.,TRBJ2-3,.,TGCGCCAGCAGCTTGCAAGCGGCCACAGATACGCAGTATTTT,CASSLQAATDTQYF
TRBV4-1,.,TRBJ2-5,.,TGCGCCAGCAGCCAAGATAGCGGCAGGGGGAAAGAGGCCCAGTACTTC,CASSQDSGRGKEAQYF
TRBV5-6,TRBD2,TRBJ2-1,.,TGTGCCAGCAGCTTGGAGGGTGGGACTAGCGGGGGGGCGGCCTACAATGAGCAGTTCTTC,CASSLEGGTSGGAAYNEQFF
TRBV7-2,TRBD2,TRBJ2-7,.,TGTGCCAGCAGCTTAGTTACTAGCGGGGGATACGAGCAGTACTTC,CASSLVTSGGYEQYF
TRBV21-1,.,TRBJ1-6,.,TGTGCCAGCAGACCACAGGCGGCTCCTATTAATTCACCCCTCCACTTT,CASRPQAAPINSPLHF
TRBV12-3/TRBV12-4,TRBD1,TRBJ1-1,.,TGTGCCAGCACCCGGGACAGGGGGTTGAACACTGAAGCTTTCTTT,CASTRDRGLNTEAFF
TRBV20-1,.,TRBJ2-5,.,TGCAGTGCTAGAGTCCCACTTATCCGGGACGAGACCCAAGAGACCCAGTACTTC,CSARVPLIRDETQETQYF
TRBV29-1,TRBD1,TRBJ2-7,.,TGCAGCGTATCCACAGGGGCGACCTACGAGCAGTACTTC,CSVSTGATYEQYF
TRBV20-1,TRBD2,TRBJ2-3,.,TGCAGTGCTAGTCCGACTAGCGGGAGGGAATACACAGATACGCAGTATTTT,CSASPTSGREYTDTQYF
TRBV20-1,TRBD1,TRBJ2-5,.,TGCAGTGCTAACCCCGTGCGGGACAGGGAGAGGGAGACCCAGTACTTC,CSANPVRDRERETQYF
TRBV20-1,TRBD1,TRBJ2-5,.,TGCAGTACTAGAAGCTCCGGGACAGCCCAAGAGACCCAGTACTTC,CSTRSSGTAQETQYF
TRBV20-1,.,TRBJ2-7,few,TGCAGTGCCGACGACAGTCACGAGCAGTACTTC,CSADDSHEQYF
TRBV6-6,.,TRBJ1-2,.,TGTGCCAGCAGTTACTCTCTGGGGGGGACTGCGGATGGCTACACCTTC,CASSYSLGGTADGYTF
TRBV20-1,.,TRBJ2-3,.,TGCAGTGCTAGACCTCCTGGGTCGAGCACAGATACGCAGTATTTT,CSARPPGSSTDTQYF
TRBV12-3/TRBV12-4,TRBD1,TRBJ2-7,.,TGTGCCACCCGATCACAGGGGATTAGGTCCGAGCAGTACTTC,CATRSQGIRSEQYF
TRBV27,TRBD2,TRBJ2-3,few,TGTGCCAGCAGTTTATCGCGGGGACTAGCGCGGACAGATACGCAGTATTTT,CASSLSRGLARTDTQYF
TRBV11-2,.,TRBJ2-4,few,TGTGCCAGCAGCTTAGATTCCCCTAAAAACATTCAGTACTTC,CASSLDSPKNIQYF
TRBV9,.,TRBJ2-1,many,TGTGCCAGCAGCGTAGCCGCGGACTACCGATTCAACAATGAGCAGTTCTTC,CASSVAADYRFNNEQFF
TRBV15,.,TRBJ2-4,.,TGTGCCACCAGCAGAGCGGGGGGCGCGTCGTTTCAGTACTTC,CATSRAGGASFQYF
TRBV3-1,.,TRBJ2-3,.,TGTGCCTCCCCGCGTGCCAGCGTTTCTAGGTATTTT,CASPRASVSRYF
TRBV11-2,.,TRBJ1-2,few,TGTGCCAGCAGCTTAGATAGCGGACAGCCTTCTAACTATGGCTACACCTTC,CASSLDSGQPSNYGYTF
TRBV5-1,.,TRBJ2-3,.,TGCGCCAGCAGCGGCCCAGGGACAGATACGCAGTATTTT,CASSGPGTDTQYF
TRBV10-3,.,TRBJ2-3,.,TGTGCCATCAGTGAGTCGGCAGGGTGGAGCACAGATACGCAGTATTTT,CAISESAGWSTDTQYF
TRBV4-2,TRBD1,TRBJ2-7,.,TGTGCCAGCAGCTACCTTAACAGGGGGTTGAACGAGCAGTACTTC,CASSYLNRGLNEQYF
TRBV15,.,TRBJ2-7,.,TGTGCCACCAGCAGAGATCAACAGGGTTCTAAGTACTTC,CATSRDQQGSKYF
TRBV9,TRBD2,TRBJ2-1,.,TGTGCCAGCAGCGTAGCCCTCCTTCGGGGAGGGTTGCAAAATGAGCAGTTCTTC,CASSVALLRGGLQNEQFF
TRBV5-5,TRBD2,TRBJ2-7,few,TGTGCCAGCAGCCTACTAGGCAGCGGGAGCTACGAGCAGTACTTC,CASSLLGSGSYEQYF
TRBV29-1,TRBD1,TRBJ1-5,.,TGCAGCGTTGAAGAAGCGGGGCCCGGGACAGGGGATCAGCCCCAGCATTTT,CSVEEAGPGTGDQPQHF
TRBV20-1,TRBD1,TRBJ1-2,few,TGCAGTGCTGGGGGGACAGCAGAGAACTATGGCTACACCTTC,CSAGGTAENYGYTF
TRBV12-3/TRBV12-4,TRBD2,TRBJ2-3,.,TGTGCCAGCAGTCCGACTAGCGGGGGGGTTGATACGCAGTATTTT,CASSPTSGGVDTQYF
TRBV14,.,TRBJ2-7,.,TGTGCCAGCAGCCAAGATCAAGGCCGGGGGACCTACGAGCAGTACTTC,CASSQDQGRGTYEQYF
TRBV29-1,.,TRBJ1-2,few,TGCAGCGTTACGCTGTCATCCGATGCGGGAAGCTACACCTTC,CSVTLSSDAGSYTF
TRBV29-1,TRBD2,TRBJ2-3,few,TGCAGCGTTGTACGGCTAGCGGGAATCACAGATACGCAGTATTTT,CSVVRLAGITDTQYF
TRBV13,.,TRBJ2-5,few,TGTGCCAGCAGCCGGGCGGTAGGGTCTCGCCAAGAGACCCAGTACTTC,CASSRAVGSRQETQYF
TRBV28,.,TRBJ2-5,.,TGTGCCAGCAGCCACCAACAGGTTCAAGAGACCCAGTACTTC,CASSHQQVQETQYF
TRBV5-1,.,TRBJ2-1,.,TGCGCCAGCAGCCCCGGGCCTCCCAGCCCCTACAATGAGCAGTTCTTC,CASSPGPPSPYNEQFF
TRBV27,.,TRBJ1-2,few,TGTGCCAGCGGGGATCCAGGATTCTATGGCTACACCTTC,CASGDPGFYGYTF
TRBV7-9,.,TRBJ2-7,few,TGTGCCAGCAGCTTAGAGGCAGGGAGCCACGAGCAGTACTTC,CASSLEAGSHEQYF
TRBV5-1,.,TRBJ2-5,few,TGCGCCAGCAGCTTCGAGACCCGGCCTGTTGTGGAGACCCAGTACTTC,CASSFETRPVVETQYF
TRBV21-1,.,TRBJ2-3,.,TGTGCCAGCAGCAAAGTTGAGGACTCTAGCACAGATACGCAGTATTTT,CASSKVEDSSTDTQYF
TRBV7-9,TRBD1,TRBJ1-2,.,TGTGCCAGCAGGTCAACAGGGGCCTATGGCTACACCTTC,CASRSTGAYGYTF
TRBV4-1,TRBD1,TRBJ1-5,.,TGCGCCAGCAGCCAAGAAGGGGGCCGTAACCAGCCCCAGCATTTT,CASSQEGGRNQPQHF
TRBV12-3/TRBV12-4,TRBD2,TRBJ2-7,once,TGTGCCAGTAGCACTAGCGGGAGTAGGAATGAGCAGTACTTC,CASSTSGSRNEQYF
TRBV27,TRBD1,TRBJ1-1,once,TGTGCCAGCTCCCAGGGGGCTGGGGAAACTGAAGCTTTCTTT,CASSQGAGETEAFF
TRBV20-1,.,TRBJ2-5,.,TGCAGTGCTAGAGAAGGCCTAGCGGAGACCCAGTACTTC,CSAREGLAETQYF
TRBV9,.,TRBJ2-4,.,TGTGCCAGCAGCGTGATGAGGTACTTC,CASSVMRYF
TRBV20-1,TRBD2,TRBJ2-1,.,TGCAGTGCTAGACGCCCGGGACTAGCGGGAGGGCCTTTCGATGAGCAGTTCTTC,CSARRPGLAGGPFDEQFF
TRBV3-1,TRBD2,TRBJ2-1,.,TGTGCCAGCAGCCCGTACAAATGGAGACTAGCGGGAGATTACAATGAGCAGTTCTTC,CASSPYKWRLAGDYNEQFF
TRBV7-9,TRBD2,TRBJ2-7,few,TGTGCCAGCAGCTTTCCCTCTAGCGGGGGGCAGTCCTACGAGCAGTACTTC,CASSFPSSGGQSYEQYF
TRBV20-1,.,TRBJ2-7,.,TGCAGTGCTAGAAGCGGCAGGGAACCCTACGAGCAGTACTTC,CSARSGREPYEQYF
TRBV5-5,.,TRBJ1-1,few,TGTGCCAGCAGCTTGTGGGGGATGAACACTGAAGCTTTCTTT,CASSLWGMNTEAFF